What follows are 8 T cell receptor beta chains derived from one specimen sequenced in a study of CD8 T cells in ankylosing spondylitis. General study points: Eight highly homologous variants formed a TCR beta motif that appeared characteristic of ankylosing spondylitis blood.

TCRdb ran MiXCR on the 5' RACE reads and lists one entry per CDR3 protein. The data show some 700,000 distinct CDR3 sequences, with under 20% seen just once and around 20% held by the top ten. Their recognized antigens are unknown. The sequenced sample was blood, either unsorted or a sorted T cell fraction (not recorded which). The receptors stem from a male donor with ankylosing spondylitis.

Only a few counts were recorded for this clonotype. The gene calls are TRBV27 and TRBJ2-2; D uncertain. Germline V lookup: CDR1 MNHEY, CDR2 SMNVEV (reference sequence). The CDR3 sequence is 13 residues long. V was pared by 10 bases and J by 5 bases, with 14 bases between. In nucleotides, the CDR3 is TGTGCCACCTCGGCACTTGAAACCGGGGAGCTGTTTTTT. Its translation: CATSALETGELFF.

CDR3 in DNA: TGTGCCAGCAGCTTACGTCTGGGACAGAACACTGAAGCTTTCTTT. It translates to CASSLRLGQNTEAFF. V usage is TRBV7-8 and J usage is TRBJ1-1; a weak D match, TRBD1 (6 bases). The germline gives CDR1 SGHVS, CDR2 FQNEAQ. V lost 2 bases and J 1 base, leaving 11 bases between the germline ends. This CDR3 is 15 amino acids long.

The V gene is TRBV4-2, the J gene TRBJ1-6, with 7 bases identical to TRBD1. Germline V gives CDR1 LGHNA, CDR2 YNFKEQ. V was clipped by 2 bases and J by 4 bases; unmatched bases: 5. This CDR3 is built from 16 residues. CDR3 nucleotide sequence: TGTGCCAGCAGCCAACGAGGGGGCTCTTATAATTCACCCCTCCACTTT. The encoded protein is CASSQRGGSYNSPLHF.

The chain links TRBV20-1 to TRBJ2-3, with D possibly being TRBD2 (5 bases). Germline values: CDR1 DFQATT, CDR2 SNEGSKA (reference sequence). The CDR3 sequence is 14 residues long. V lost 6 bases to trimming and J lost 4 bases, with 17 bases between them. DNA for the CDR3: TGCAGTGCGAAAGCTAGCCCGGGCGCAGATACGCAGTATTTT. It is translated as CSAKASPGADTQYF.

This clonotype was picked up a small number of times. The V and J genes are TRBV6-5 and TRBJ2-7; the D is unclear. This CDR3 contains 14 residues. Looked up from germline, CDR1 is MNHEY and CDR2 is SVGAGI. Trimming pared 3 bases from V and 3 bases from J, leaving 12 bases between. CDR3 sequence: CASSYSGPSYEQYF. The CDR3 bases are TGTGCCAGCAGTTATTCAGGCCCTAGCTACGAGCAGTACTTC.

This clonotype was seen a handful of times. V gene TRBV2 combines with J gene TRBJ2-6, with TRBD1 matching over 9 bases. Per germline, CDR1 SNHLY and CDR2 FYNNEI. The V and J ends lost 4 bases and 4 bases, in that order; junction bases with no gene match: 8. The CDR3 totals 17 residues. DNA for the CDR3: TGTGCCAGCAGTGCCAGACAGGGGGGGAGAGGGGCCAACGTCCTGACTTTC. Protein product: CASSARQGGRGANVLTF. The complete variable domain, with remaining parts taken from reference TRBV2 and TRBJ2-6, reads EPEVTQTPSHQVTQMGQEVILRCVPISNHLYFYWYRQILGQKVEFLVSFYNNEISEKSEIFDDQFSVERPDGSNFTLKIRSTKLEDSAMYFCASSARQGGRGANVLTFGAGSRLTVL.

Concerning this clonotype: This may be a read error, as it is one base from a much larger clone. The chain combines TRBV12-3 or TRBV12-4 with TRBJ2-2; 12 bases map to TRBD2. This CDR3 contains 19 residues. CDR3: CASCLASSGRVRDTGELFF. In nucleotides, the CDR3 is TGTGCCAGCTGTTTAGCGTCTAGCGGGAGGGTCCGGGACACCGGGGAGCTGTTTTTT.

This rearrangement joins TRBV29-1 to TRBJ1-3; D ambiguous. V dropped 5 bases and J dropped 4 bases, with 9 bases sitting between them. The CDR3 is made up of 12 amino acids. Per the germline V gene, CDR1 is SQVTM and CDR2 is ANQGSEA. In DNA form, the CDR3 reads TGCAGCGTTCGGGCCGGCGGAAACACCATATATTTT. Its protein product is CSVRAGGNTIYF.